This T cell receptor (beta chain) emerged from a study of blood T cell repertoires in COVID-19 (dated by TCRdb to the early 2020s). Background on the whole study: Collaborator samples came from the United States, Italy and Spain and covered acute and convalescent phases of COVID-19. The prospective study material was composed of cDNA or gDNA derived from T cells, B-cell-depleted T cells, or PBMCs. Where available, HLA class I and class II types were obtained from metadata supplied by the sample provider rather than from assay-based typing. Nearly every sample came with metadata listing a de-identified subject ID, COVID-19 status, age in years and sex. The repertoires were released in a freely available public database meant as a resource for research on the immune response to SARS-CoV-2. The samples were drawn from two sources: the first 160 participants of the ongoing ImmuneRACE study, and over 950 subjects contributed by 6 global collaborators. Subjects who had been exposed to COVID-19, were actively infected with it, or had recovered from it provided the deeply sampled blood TCRbeta repertoires that made up the dataset. Beyond this particular receptor, the publication reports: Clinical and demographic metadata were provided uncurated, with the amount varying by source and participant.

From the cysteine through the phenylalanine, the CDR3 covers 15 amino acids. The sequence is cut down to CDR3 DNA, 45 bases in frame from base 1. V and J lose 4 bases and 6 bases, and a span of 19 bases separates them. Based on the germline V gene, the CDR1 and CDR2 sequences are SNHLY and FYNNEI. The immunoSEQ Assay, a bias-controlled multiplex PCR, was used to amplify TCRbeta CDR3 regions from genomic DNA. As for how the authors treated the data: The number of nucleated cells in each sample was estimated by amplification of reference gene primers within the assay. To quantify the absolute abundance of each unique TCRbeta CDR3 rearrangement, sequence reads were collapsed and filtered. Productive Simpson clonality was computed per sample as the square root of Simpson's diversity index over productive rearrangements. The clones in this table, taken by TCRdb from immuneACCESS, are in-frame only. Not every clone is retained; where verified, under half of the shortfall comes from an unresolved V gene, and the cause of the rest is unknown. The DNA gave D and trimming, while V, J and clone size come from that table. Present in this sample are under 75,000 clones, 80% to 90% of which were seen just once. The ten largest clones represent approximately 15% of the sample.

A note on this clone: Its antigen is currently not known. Per-nucleotide qualities are absent, and no much larger clonotype sits a single base away.

Each collaborating institution followed its own protocols to collect whole blood in K2EDTA tubes. For TCRbeta analysis, collaborator samples were shipped as frozen whole blood, as isolated PBMCs, or as DNA extracted from either sample type. Material: peripheral blood. The sequence is built from TRBV2 and TRBJ2-7; the D gene assignment is ambiguous. The origin of this receptor is a man at least 80 years old with acute or convalescent COVID-19. CDR3 region: CASSAIQPVFLEQYF. At the DNA level, the sequence is TGTGCCAGCAGTGCCATACAGCCAGTATTTCTCGAGCAGTACTTC.